The sequence of this TCR beta chain was determined in a study of Graves' ophthalmopathy and Graves' hyperthyroidism. General observations from the study: The model achieved approximately 71% sensitivity and over 72% specificity for ophthalmopathy progression.

Hyperthyroidism was classified as stable if no ophthalmopathy occurred within 18 months of follow-up. More than 7.5 ml of fresh blood yielded the PBMCs by density gradient. Using RNA transcripts, the TCR beta CDR3 regions were amplified. An initial RT-PCR round employing HTBI primers preceded a second-round multiplex PCR. TCRdb recomputed calls from the multiplex PCR reads with MiXCR, one row per CDR3 protein. The repertoire holds roughly 410,000 distinct CDR3 sequences, approximately 15% seen once, with roughly 7% in the top ten. Worth noting for this clonotype: Its matching antigen is unknown.

V shed 6 bases and J shed 3 bases, with 18 bases lying between them. The germline gives CDR1 SGHTA, CDR2 FQGNSA. The CDR3 is 15 amino acids. The clonotype was recovered from a woman between 18 and 30 years old with stable Graves' hyperthyroidism. The chain joins TRBV7-2 to TRBJ2-7, with D possibly matching TRBD2 (6 bases). What was sequenced was peripheral blood. CDR3 sequence (DNA): TGTGCCAGCAGACCCACCCACGGGACTGTCTACGAGCAGTACTTC. Translated, it gives CASRPTHGTVYEQYF.